This T cell receptor beta chain stems from a study of shared clonotypes between healthy human individuals. The study, taken as a whole, reports: Around 5.3% of naive CD4 clonotypes were shared across a few donors. Memory subsets had estimated richness that was generally smaller than that of naive subsets.

The assay was immunoSEQ multiplex PCR, and TCRdb's table has in-frame clones only and misses some. The repertoire consists of more than 1.2 million clones, with less than 99% occurring once and the leading ten covering 0.3% to 0.45%. Worth noting for this clone: Its antigen is as yet unknown.

Material for sequencing was naive CD4+ T cells sorted from blood. Subset in this sample: CD45RA+ positively selected. This sequence was found in a man aged 30 to 39 in good health.

CDR3 bases: TGTGCCAGCAGCTTCCACCAGAATGAGCAGTTCTTC. Residues: CASSFHQNEQFF. This chain connects TRBV7-9 to TRBJ2-1; the D is unclear. The CDR3 covers 12 residues. Germline CDR1 SEHNR, CDR2 FQNEAQ (reference sequence). The V and J ends lost 3 bases and 7 bases respectively, with 7 bases between them. The entire variable domain, with the rest obtained from reference TRBV7-9 and TRBJ2-1, is as follows: DTGVSQNPRHKITKRGQNVTFRCDPISEHNRLYWYRQTLGQGPEFLTYFQNEAQLEKSRLLSDRFSAERPKGSFSTLEIQRTEQGDSAMYLCASSFHQNEQFFGPGTRLTVL.